Below, one TCR beta chain is given with its context. A second PCR of about 7 to 12 cycles used a sample-barcoded 5' primer and a J-beta primer mix. Each cDNA molecule carried a tag from a template-switch adaptor that contained 12 random nucleotides. TCRdb re-called the 5' RACE reads with MiXCR, one entry per CDR3 protein. Of roughly 900,000 distinct CDR3 sequences in the sample, about 48% are singletons; the top ten hold about an eighth. This CDR3 contains 15 residues. The trim removed 3 bases at V and 5 bases at J, leaving 1 base unmatched. CDR1 and CDR2 from the germline V gene are SGHVS and FQNEAQ. This sample is part of a study of blood T cells in healthy people across ages.

The chain recombines TRBV7-8 with TRBJ2-2, with 12 bases fitting TRBD2. Material: blood. The TCR sequence derives from a man in his thirties or forties in good health. The CDR3 here is CASSFTSGGTGELFF. For the CDR3, the DNA is TGTGCCAGCAGCTTCACTAGCGGGGGGACCGGGGAGCTGTTTTTT.